These 19 T cell receptor beta chains came from one sample sequenced in a study of shared clonotypes between healthy human individuals. Method: immunoSEQ multiplex PCR; TCRdb's copy keeps in-frame clones and lacks some. The repertoire holds under 200,000 clones, with 85% to 95% as singletons. Sequences were obtained from naive CD4+ T cells sorted from blood. Subset here: CD45RA+ positively selected. The receptors were gathered from a woman in her thirties in good health.

The chain recombines TRBV6-1 with TRBJ1-1; D perhaps matches TRBD1 (5 bases). From germline, CDR1 is MNHNS and CDR2 SASEGT. There are 14 residues in the CDR3. Trimming stripped 10 bases from V and 3 bases from J, with 18 bases between. The CDR3 is CATYMTTEDTEAFF. CDR3 sequence (DNA): TGTGCCACCTATATGACGACAGAAGACACTGAAGCTTTCTTT.

This clone was found once. The chain is built from TRBV5-8 and TRBJ2-2; 7 nucleotides match TRBD1. This CDR3 has 15 residues. The trim removed 3 bases at V and 2 bases at J, leaving 4 bases unmatched. In germline, CDR1 is SGHTS, CDR2 YDEGEE. CDR3 residues: CASSSTGINTGELFF. In DNA form, the CDR3 reads TGTGCCAGCAGCTCGACAGGGATAAACACCGGGGAGCTGTTTTTT.

J is TRBJ2-7 and V is TRBV19; perhaps TRBD2 as D (6 bases). CDR1 is LNHDA, CDR2 SQIVND, per germline (reference sequence). There are 15 residues in the CDR3. The ends were cut back, 3 bases at V and 0 bases at J, with 12 bases in the middle. The DNA of the CDR3 is TGTGCCAGTAGTATTCGGGGAGGCAGCTCCTACGAGCAGTACTTC. It is translated as CASSIRGGSSYEQYF.

The chain recombines TRBV11-2 with TRBJ2-7, with D tentatively TRBD1 (6 bases). This CDR3 region has 14 residues. The germline V and J ends were trimmed by 3 bases and 1 base, with 10 bases remaining between them. The germline V gene encodes CDR1 SGHAT and CDR2 FQNNGV. In nucleotides, the CDR3 is TGTGCCAGCAGCTTTAGGACAGAGTCCTACGAGCAGTACTTC. Residues: CASSFRTESYEQYF.

V gene TRBV29-1 combines with J gene TRBJ1-1; 7 bases are shared with TRBD1. Trimming took 3 bases from V and 5 from J; bases not matched to a gene: 3. The CDR3 consists of 12 residues. In germline, CDR1 is SQVTM, CDR2 ANQGSEA. The CDR3 sequence is CSVDDRETEAFF. CDR3 coding DNA: TGCAGCGTTGACGACAGGGAGACTGAAGCTTTCTTT.

The genes are TRBV2 and TRBJ2-6; TRBD1 matches 9 bases. This CDR3 comprises 17 residues. Per germline, CDR1 SNHLY and CDR2 FYNNEI. V shed 6 bases, J shed 2 bases, and the junction held 8 bases outside the gene matches. The CDR3 DNA reads as TGTGCCAGCAGACCGGGACAGGGAATAGCTGGGGCCAACGTCCTGACTTTC. This translates into CASRPGQGIAGANVLTF.

The CDR3 region has the DNA TGTGCCAGTAGTATGCTCGGGGGACCGGAGACCCAGTACTTC. As protein: CASSMLGGPETQYF. The genes are TRBV19 and TRBJ2-5; possible D gene TRBD2, 6 bases. Germline-derived CDR1 and CDR2 are LNHDA and SQIVND (reference sequence). Deletions cut 3 bases from V and 5 bases from J, with 13 bases between. This CDR3 region has 14 residues.

The rearrangement uses TRBV27 and TRBJ1-2; D gene unclear. This CDR3 spans 18 amino acids. The germline V and J ends were trimmed by 1 base and 8 bases, with 26 bases remaining between them. Germline CDR1 MNHEY, CDR2 SMNVEV (reference sequence). CDR3: CASSLFAHNKASPWGYTF. In nucleotides, the CDR3 is TGTGCCAGCAGTTTATTCGCCCACAACAAAGCCAGTCCATGGGGCTACACCTTC.

The chain uses TRBV9 and TRBJ1-1, with TRBD1 identical over 8 bases. The CDR3 loop spans 15 amino acids. V lost 4 bases to trimming and J lost 3 bases; unmatched junction nucleotides: 8. Germline loops: CDR1 SGDLS, CDR2 YYNGEE. The CDR3 sequence: CASSPGTGAYTEAFF. CDR3 in DNA: TGTGCCAGCAGCCCTGGGACAGGAGCCTACACTGAAGCTTTCTTT.

V gene TRBV14 combines with J gene TRBJ2-7; TRBD2 might be the D (5 bases). V shed 3 bases and J shed 0 bases, with 12 bases lying between them. CDR3 length: 15 residues. CDR1 is SGHDN and CDR2 is FVKESK in the germline V gene. CDR3 loop: CASSHGRRSSYEQYF. The DNA for the CDR3 is TGTGCCAGCAGCCACGGCCGGAGGAGCTCCTACGAGCAGTACTTC.

V usage is TRBV28 and J usage is TRBJ2-7; 12 positions match TRBD2. In germline, CDR1 is MDHEN, CDR2 SYDVKM. The trim removed 3 bases at V and 5 bases at J, leaving 8 bases unmatched. The CDR3 is made up of 16 amino acids. The CDR3: CASSFHTSGRWNEQYF. The CDR3 DNA reads TGTGCCAGCAGTTTTCACACTAGCGGGAGGTGGAACGAGCAGTACTTC.

Comment on this clone: Distinct nucleotide sequences in the sample also encode this CDR3. The J gene is TRBJ2-3, the V gene TRBV2, with 10 bases lining up with TRBD2. The CDR3 runs to 15 residues. J was trimmed by 0 bases and V by 4 bases; bases with no gene match: 1. Germline CDR1 SNHLY, CDR2 FYNNEI. The CDR3 region has the DNA TGTGCCAGCAGTGGACTAGCGGGTAGCACAGATACGCAGTATTTT. Encoded protein: CASSGLAGSTDTQYF.

The rearrangement links TRBV13 to TRBJ2-5, with no clear D. Germline values: CDR1 PRHDT, CDR2 FYEKMQ (reference sequence). The CDR3 is 13 residues long. Trimming shortened V by 0 bases and J by 13 bases, and 15 bases separated the two germline ends. CDR3 residues: CASSLGDPVVPYF. The DNA of the CDR3 is TGTGCCAGCAGCTTAGGGGACCCCGTAGTGCCGTACTTC.

The chain is built from TRBV5-1 and TRBJ2-5; 11 bases map to TRBD2. The CDR3 totals 17 residues. Germline CDR1 and CDR2: SGHRS and YFSETQ. V gave up 0 bases and J gave up 5 bases; unmatched junction bases: 9. In DNA, the CDR3 is TGCGCCAGCAGCTTGGGACTGACTAGCGGGAATAGCGAGACCCAGTACTTC. This sequence encodes CASSLGLTSGNSETQYF.

This chain connects TRBV5-1 to TRBJ2-7; 12 nucleotides match TRBD2. The CDR3 runs to 16 residues. The V gene's germline CDR1 is SGHRS and CDR2 YFSETQ. Trimming cost V 3 bases and J 4 bases; bases outside gene matches: 8. As DNA, the CDR3 is TGCGCCAGCAGCTCTCTACTACTAGCGGGAGGTTACGAGCAGTACTTC. Protein: CASSSLLLAGGYEQYF.

This chain joins TRBV7-7 and TRBJ2-5, with 7 bases fitting TRBD2. CDR3 length: 15 residues. Losses at the gene ends were 1 base for V and 5 bases for J; bases not matched to a gene: 7. Germline lookup yields CDR1 SSHAT and CDR2 FNYEAQ (reference sequence). The CDR3 DNA is TGTGCCAGCAGCTTAGGGCCGGGAGGACGGGAGACCCAGTACTTC. The encoded protein is CASSLGPGGRETQYF.

The chain joins TRBV28 to TRBJ1-5; no clear D. The CDR3 spans 13 residues. The germline V gene encodes CDR1 MDHEN and CDR2 SYDVKM. V lost 2 bases and J 4 bases, leaving 6 bases between the germline ends. CDR3 bases: TGTGCCAGCAGTTTAGGGCAGAATCAGCCCCAGCATTTT. This encodes CASSLGQNQPQHF.

The rearrangement joins TRBV11-1 to TRBJ2-3; D is possibly TRBD2 (5 bases). CDR3 length: 13 amino acids. In germline, CDR1 is SGHAT, CDR2 FQDESV (reference sequence). V was trimmed by 3 bases and J by 4 bases, leaving 8 bases between them. Written as DNA, the CDR3 is TGTGCCAGCAGCTTTCGAGGGTCAGATACGCAGTATTTT. This encodes CASSFRGSDTQYF.

The chain couples TRBV4-1 to TRBJ2-2; TRBD2 is a possible D gene (6 bases). This CDR3 is 13 amino acids long. Germline CDR1 reads MGHRA; CDR2 reads YSYEKL. This CDR3 is CAARRENTGELFF. For the CDR3, the DNA is TGCGCGGCTCGGCGGGAGAACACCGGGGAGCTGTTTTTT.